Below are 2 T cell receptor beta chains sequenced from a single sample in a study of shared clonotypes between healthy human individuals (dated by TCRdb to 2018 to 2020). The library relied on the immunoSEQ multiplex PCR assay. TCRdb limited this immuneACCESS table to in-frame rearrangements with V and J called. A share of clones is missing; checked studies link under half to unresolved V genes, and the rest is unexplained. This sample gives around 650,000 clones in total; about 96% of them show up just once. Less than 0.13% of the sample rests with the top ten. CD8 naive samples were obtained by positive selection for CCR7 among CD45RO-negative cells, yielding a CD45RA+CCR7+ population from which TemRA cells were excluded. The sample comprised naive CD8+ T cells sorted from blood. Per the publication, the cell subset or site label means: CD45RA+CCR7+. Every receptor here comes from a woman in her 30s in good health.

This clone has just one count. The rearrangement uses TRBV5-1 and TRBJ2-5; weak D call: TRBD1 (5 bases). V lost 5 bases and J lost 4, with 6 bases in between. This CDR3 comprises 11 residues. CDR1 and CDR2 (germline): SGHRS, YFSETQ. The CDR3 loop reads CASRGRETQYF. The CDR3 region has the DNA TGCGCCAGCAGGGGGCGAGAGACCCAGTACTTC.

This chain connects TRBV4-1 to TRBJ1-1; D gene uncertain. The CDR3 has 15 residues. The germline gives CDR1 MGHRA, CDR2 YSYEKL. V was pared by 4 bases and J by 1 base, with 13 bases between. CDR3 in DNA: TGCGCCAGCAGCCCATCCCCAGCAGGGAACACTGAAGCTTTCTTT. This encodes CASSPSPAGNTEAFF.